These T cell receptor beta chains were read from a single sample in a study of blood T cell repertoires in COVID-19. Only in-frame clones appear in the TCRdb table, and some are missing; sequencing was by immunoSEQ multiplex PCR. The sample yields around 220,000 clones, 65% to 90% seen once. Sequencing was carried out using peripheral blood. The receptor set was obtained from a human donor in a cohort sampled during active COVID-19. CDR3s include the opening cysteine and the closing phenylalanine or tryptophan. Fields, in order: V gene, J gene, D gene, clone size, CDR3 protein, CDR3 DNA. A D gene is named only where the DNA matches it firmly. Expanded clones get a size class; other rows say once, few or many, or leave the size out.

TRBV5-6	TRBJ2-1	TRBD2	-	CASSRRLAGSNEQFF	TGTGCCAGCAGCCGAAGACTAGCGGGTTCCAATGAGCAGTTCTTC
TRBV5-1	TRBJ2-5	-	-	CASSDTSGSETQYF	TGCGCCAGCAGCGACACATCAGGGTCGGAGACCCAGTACTTC
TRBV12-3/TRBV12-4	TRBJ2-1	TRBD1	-	CASWDRYNEQFF	TGTGCCAGCTGGGACAGATACAATGAGCAGTTCTTC
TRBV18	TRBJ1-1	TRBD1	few	CASSPDRATEAFF	TGTGCCAGCTCACCAGACAGGGCGACTGAAGCTTTCTTT
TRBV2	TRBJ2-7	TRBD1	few	CASSRDRVHEQYF	TGTGCCAGCAGCCGGGACAGGGTCCACGAGCAGTACTTC
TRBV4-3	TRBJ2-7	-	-	CASSQDPQLGEQYF	TGCGCCAGCAGCCAAGATCCCCAACTCGGCGAGCAGTACTTC
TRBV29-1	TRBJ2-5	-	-	CSVISGRGETQYF	TGCAGCGTTATTTCCGGGAGAGGAGAGACCCAGTACTTC
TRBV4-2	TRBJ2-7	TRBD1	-	CASSQVGQGSYEQYF	TGTGCCAGCAGCCAAGTGGGACAGGGGTCCTACGAGCAGTACTTC
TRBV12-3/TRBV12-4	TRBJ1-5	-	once	CASSFRGQPQHF	TGTGCCAGCAGTTTTAGGGGTCAGCCCCAGCATTTT
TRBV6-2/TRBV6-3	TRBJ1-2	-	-	CASSYSIQGRDYGYTF	TGTGCCAGCAGTTACTCGATCCAGGGCAGGGACTATGGCTACACCTTC
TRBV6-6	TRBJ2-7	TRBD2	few	CASRGLAGEAREQYF	TGTGCCAGCCGCGGACTAGCGGGAGAGGCCCGCGAGCAGTACTTC
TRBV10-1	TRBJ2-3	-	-	CASSPLDRTSTDTQYF	TGCGCCAGCAGTCCCCTCGACAGGACTAGCACAGATACGCAGTATTTT
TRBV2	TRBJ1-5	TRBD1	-	CASSEFPGTGVGYSNQPQHF	TGTGCCAGCAGTGAATTCCCGGGGACAGGGGTCGGATATAGCAATCAGCCCCAGCATTTT
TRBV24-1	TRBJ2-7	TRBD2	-	CATKLGPGYERDYYEQYF	TGTGCCACCAAACTGGGACCGGGGTATGAGCGGGATTACTACGAGCAGTACTTC
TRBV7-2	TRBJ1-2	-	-	CASANRGGTGYTF	TGTGCCAGCGCGAATAGGGGAGGGACTGGCTACACCTTC
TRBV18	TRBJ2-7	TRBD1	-	CASSRGQGAGEQYF	TGTGCCAGCTCCCGAGGACAGGGGGCAGGCGAGCAGTACTTC
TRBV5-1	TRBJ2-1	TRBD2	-	CASSEVAGRVRNEQFF	TGCGCCAGCAGCGAGGTAGCGGGACGGGTTCGGAATGAGCAGTTCTTC
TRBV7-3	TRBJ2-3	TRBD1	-	CASSLGQDTDTQYF	TGTGCCAGCAGCTTAGGACAGGACACAGATACGCAGTATTTT
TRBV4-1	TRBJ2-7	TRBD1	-	CASRGTGVYEQYF	TGCGCCAGCAGAGGGACAGGGGTCTACGAGCAGTACTTC
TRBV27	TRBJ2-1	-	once	CASSPMEAGRTLSYNEQFF	TGTGCCAGCAGTCCTATGGAAGCGGGTCGAACCCTCTCCTACAATGAGCAGTTCTTC
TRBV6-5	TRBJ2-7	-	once	CASSRRQSLYEQYF	TGTGCCAGCAGCCGTCGACAGTCCCTCTACGAGCAGTACTTC
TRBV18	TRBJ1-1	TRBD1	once	CASSLSPGQGNTEAFF	TGTGCCAGCTCACTCTCCCCGGGACAGGGGAACACTGAAGCTTTCTTT
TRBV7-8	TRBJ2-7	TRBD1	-	CASSLGPGQGNEQYF	TGTGCCAGCAGCTTAGGGCCGGGACAGGGGAACGAGCAGTACTTC
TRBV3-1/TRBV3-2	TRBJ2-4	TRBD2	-	CASSQEPLAGLVKNIQYF	TGTGCCAGCAGCCAAGAACCCCTAGCGGGCTTGGTTAAAAACATTCAGTACTTC
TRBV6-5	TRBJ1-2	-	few	CASSYSSGQTLYGYTF	TGTGCCAGCAGTTACTCTAGTGGACAGACTTTGTATGGCTACACCTTC
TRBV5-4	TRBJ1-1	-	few	CASSLARTVNTEAFF	TGTGCCAGCAGCTTGGCCAGAACAGTCAACACTGAAGCTTTCTTT
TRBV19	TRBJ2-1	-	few	CASSYLPDSNNEQFF	TGTGCCAGTAGTTACCTCCCCGATAGCAACAATGAGCAGTTCTTC
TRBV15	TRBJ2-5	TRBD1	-	CATSRDHPTGQGSVTQYF	TGTGCCACCAGCAGAGACCACCCGACGGGACAGGGGTCCGTGACCCAGTACTTC
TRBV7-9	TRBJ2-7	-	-	CASSPPLQFEQYF	TGTGCCAGCAGCCCACCCCTCCAGTTCGAGCAGTACTTC
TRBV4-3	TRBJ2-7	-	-	CASSQVGGRDEQYF	TGCGCCAGCAGCCAAGTAGGCGGGCGGGACGAGCAGTACTTC
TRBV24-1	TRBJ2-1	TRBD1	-	CATSVIGQGYNEQFF	TGTGCCACCAGTGTAATCGGACAGGGCTACAATGAGCAGTTCTTC
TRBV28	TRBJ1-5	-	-	CASKAGVWGNQPQHF	TGTGCCAGCAAAGCCGGGGTTTGGGGCAATCAGCCCCAGCATTTT
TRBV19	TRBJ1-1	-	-	CASSIDRGATEAFF	TGTGCCAGTAGTATAGACAGGGGTGCCACTGAAGCTTTCTTT
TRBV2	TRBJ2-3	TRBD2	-	CASSRTSGRADTQYF	TGTGCCAGCAGTCGGACTAGCGGGAGGGCAGATACGCAGTATTTT
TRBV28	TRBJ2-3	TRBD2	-	CASSFGTSRTDTQYF	TGTGCCAGCAGTTTTGGGACTAGCAGGACAGATACGCAGTATTTT
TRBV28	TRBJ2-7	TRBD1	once	CASSSGTGFYEQYF	TGTGCCAGCAGTTCGGGGACAGGATTTTACGAGCAGTACTTC
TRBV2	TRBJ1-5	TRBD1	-	CASRGTGGTGSNQPQHF	TGTGCCAGCAGGGGGACAGGGGGCACGGGTAGCAATCAGCCCCAGCATTTT
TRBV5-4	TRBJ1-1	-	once	CASSLETGLLLGNTEAFF	TGTGCCAGCAGCTTGGAGACAGGACTCCTACTTGGGAACACTGAAGCTTTCTTT
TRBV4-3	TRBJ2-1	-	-	CASSSLSAGHYNEQFF	TGCGCCAGCAGCAGTCTCTCAGCGGGACACTACAATGAGCAGTTCTTC
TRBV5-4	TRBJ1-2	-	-	CASSLAGANYGYTF	TGTGCCAGCAGCTTGGCAGGCGCTAACTATGGCTACACCTTC
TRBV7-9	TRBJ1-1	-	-	CASSFPGSMNTEAFF	TGTGCCAGCAGCTTCCCGGGGAGCATGAACACTGAAGCTTTCTTT
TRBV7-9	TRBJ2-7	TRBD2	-	CASRHASGSSYEQYF	TGTGCCAGCAGGCACGCTAGCGGTTCCTCCTACGAGCAGTACTTC
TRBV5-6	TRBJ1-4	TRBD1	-	CASSLDRGAEKLFF	TGTGCCAGCAGCTTGGACAGGGGCGCCGAAAAACTGTTTTTT
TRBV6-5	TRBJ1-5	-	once	CASAGRGNQPQHF	TGTGCCAGCGCGGGACGGGGCAATCAGCCCCAGCATTTT
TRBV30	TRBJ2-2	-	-	CAWSDGVNTGELFF	TGTGCCTGGAGCGACGGGGTTAACACCGGGGAGCTGTTTTTT
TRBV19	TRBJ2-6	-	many	CASPPVRGSSGANVLTF	TGTGCCAGTCCCCCGGTCAGGGGTAGCTCTGGGGCCAACGTCCTGACTTTC
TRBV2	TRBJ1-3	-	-	CASSELGGAYTIYF	TGTGCCAGCAGTGAGCTAGGGGGAGCGTACACCATATATTTT
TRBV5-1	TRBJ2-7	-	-	CASSYDRNEQYF	TGCGCCAGCAGCTATGACAGAAACGAGCAGTACTTC
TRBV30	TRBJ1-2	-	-	CAWSPPGYALRGYTF	TGTGCCTGGAGTCCGCCGGGTTATGCCTTAAGAGGCTACACCTTC
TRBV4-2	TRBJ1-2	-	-	CASSQDRSADSYGYTF	TGTGCCAGCAGCCAAGATAGGTCAGCGGACAGCTATGGCTACACCTTC
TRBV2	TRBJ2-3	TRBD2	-	CASSRRLAGGTDTQYF	TGTGCCAGCAGCCGGAGACTAGCGGGAGGGACAGATACGCAGTATTTT